The source of this T cell receptor (beta chain) is a study of control samples from healthy donors and cancer patients. CDR3 length equals 14 residues. Germline V lookup: CDR1 GTSNPN, CDR2 SVGIG (reference sequence). Trimming stripped 2 bases from V and 1 base from J, with 9 bases between. Assay: immunoSEQ multiplex PCR; the TCRdb copy retains only in-frame clones and omits some. Found here are about 100,000 clones, more than 85% of them singletons; the top ten hold more than 7%. The rearrangement uses TRBV30 and TRBJ1-5, with a tentative D call TRBD1 (5 bases). Material for sequencing was blood. The TCR sequence derives from a man aged 30 to 39 in good health. The CDR3 here is CAWSPGLSNQPQHF. The CDR3 DNA reads TGTGCCTGGAGTCCAGGGCTCAGCAATCAGCCCCAGCATTTT.